This passage covers 30 T cell receptor beta chains from one sample sequenced in a study of identical twins. Each CDR3 protein is one row after TCRdb ran MiXCR on the 5' RACE reads. The table shows roughly 350,000 distinct CDR3 sequences, with 8.5% to 10% occurring only once. Material: naive T cells sorted from blood. The receptors here all came from a woman aged 45-65 years in good health.

The chain carries TRBV24-1 and TRBJ2-1; D uncertain. Trimming removed 0 bases from V and 16 bases from J, with 18 bases in between. Germline V lookup: CDR1 KGHDR, CDR2 SFDVKD. The CDR3 runs to 14 residues. The CDR3 DNA sequence: TGTGCCACCAGTGATTTGATGGGCCTCAAGGGTCGCTTCTTC. Protein product: CATSDLMGLKGRFF.

This chain links TRBV20-1 with TRBJ2-7, with 12 bases lining up with TRBD2. Germline V gene data show CDR1 as DFQATT and CDR2 as SNEGSKA (reference sequence). The V gene end was trimmed by 3 bases and the J gene end by 6 bases; junction bases not matched to a gene: 9. The CDR3 spans 15 residues. Here the CDR3 DNA reads TGCAGTGCTAGTGGCCTAGCGGGGGGGCCTCGCGAGCAGTACTTC. Its translation is CSASGLAGGPREQYF.

The V gene is TRBV5-1, the J gene TRBJ2-6, with 9 bases aligning to TRBD1. The CDR3 runs 19 residues. Trimming at V came to 0 bases and at J to 0 bases, leaving 7 bases not matched to a gene. Germline V gene data show CDR1 as SGHRS and CDR2 as YFSETQ. CDR3 residues: CASSLVAWTGVSGANVLTF. In DNA, the CDR3 is TGCGCCAGCAGCTTGGTCGCGTGGACAGGGGTCTCTGGGGCCAACGTCCTGACTTTC.

The chain joins TRBV24-1 to TRBJ2-1; D is ambiguous. Germline V gene sequence: CDR1 KGHDR, CDR2 SFDVKD. The V gene lost 1 base and the J gene lost 7 bases, with 10 bases spanning the gap. This CDR3 spans 14 amino acids. The CDR3 bases are TGTGCCACCAGTGATTTTAACCTCGGGAATGAGCAGTTCTTC. The encoded protein is CATSDFNLGNEQFF.

This clonotype was recorded at least ten times. This chain links TRBV12-3 or TRBV12-4 with TRBJ1-2; TRBD1 matches at 10 bases. Trimming at V came to 4 bases and at J to 7 bases, leaving 3 bases not matched to a gene. The CDR3 totals 13 residues. In nucleotides, the CDR3 is TGTGCCAGCAGTTCCGGGACAGGGGTTGGCTACACCTTC. Its translation: CASSSGTGVGYTF.

This chain connects TRBV9 to TRBJ2-1; D not certain. V gave up 4 bases and J gave up 6 bases, with 14 bases separating them. This CDR3 spans 14 amino acids. From germline, CDR1 is SGDLS and CDR2 YYNGEE. CDR3 sequence reads: CASSPRGGFNEQFF. The CDR3 DNA follows: TGTGCCAGCAGCCCCCGAGGCGGTTTCAATGAGCAGTTCTTC.

The table lists this clonotype with a few counts. The genes are TRBV4-1 and TRBJ2-4; possible D gene TRBD1, 6 bases. V lost 2 bases and J lost 2, with 10 bases in between. Germline CDR1 MGHRA, CDR2 YSYEKL. The CDR3 consists of 15 residues. Written as DNA, the CDR3 is TGCGCCAGCAGCCAACAGGGGACACCCAAAAACATTCAGTACTTC. It specifies CASSQQGTPKNIQYF.

This clonotype has only a few counts. J is TRBJ2-3 and V is TRBV7-9; D is unclear. The CDR3 loop spans 13 amino acids. Trimming shortened V by 1 base and J by 6 bases, and 8 bases separated the two germline ends. Per the germline V gene, CDR1 is SEHNR and CDR2 is FQNEAQ (reference sequence). CDR3 sequence: CASSLGEPDTQYF. For the CDR3, the DNA is TGTGCCAGCAGCTTAGGGGAACCTGATACGCAGTATTTT.

The CDR3 region is CASSFQANTGELFF. The CDR3 nucleotides read TGCGCCAGCAGCTTTCAGGCGAACACCGGGGAGCTGTTTTTT. This chain links TRBV5-1 with TRBJ2-2, with D uncertain. V was shortened by 2 bases and J by 0 bases, with 5 bases between the two germline ends. Germline values: CDR1 SGHRS, CDR2 YFSETQ. The CDR3 totals 14 residues.

This clonotype showed up many times. The chain employs TRBV3-1 and TRBJ2-3; the D call may be TRBD1 or TRBD2 (6 bases each). CDR3 size: 14 residues. The ends were cut back, 6 bases at V and 4 bases at J, with 14 bases in the middle. Per germline, CDR1 LGHDT and CDR2 YNNKEL (reference sequence). The CDR3 loop reads CASRSRGEPDTQYF. In nucleotides, the CDR3 is TGTGCCAGCAGGTCTAGGGGGGAACCAGATACGCAGTATTTT.

This clonotype was recorded at least ten times. V and J are TRBV7-6 and TRBJ1-1, with D unresolved. CDR3 length: 18 amino acids. Germline-derived CDR1 and CDR2 are SGHVS and FNYEAQ. V gave up 1 base and J gave up 0 bases, with 18 bases separating them. The CDR3 sequence: CASSLGPPLPIMNTEAFF. CDR3 DNA: TGTGCCAGCAGCTTAGGCCCCCCATTACCTATAATGAACACTGAAGCTTTCTTT.

This clonotype appeared a few times. The V gene is TRBV20-1, the J gene TRBJ1-1; possibly TRBD1 for D (5 bases). The ends were cut back, 2 bases at V and 1 base at J, with 8 bases in the middle. This CDR3 region has 13 residues. CDR1 DFQATT and CDR2 SNEGSKA come from the germline V gene (reference sequence). The DNA for the CDR3 is TGCAGTGCTAGAACGCAGGGGAACACTGAAGCTTTCTTT. Translated, it gives CSARTQGNTEAFF.

A word on this clonotype: Since no conserved phenylalanine or tryptophan closes the CDR3, a read error is the likely cause. The chain joins TRBV6-5 to TRBJ1-1; 9 nucleotides match TRBD1. CDR3 size: 14 residues. Looked up from germline, CDR1 is MNHEY and CDR2 is SVGAGI. The ends lost 6 bases at V and 0 bases at J; junction bases unmatched: 2. CDR3 residues: CASRGTGLNTEAFL. The DNA for the CDR3 is TGTGCCAGCAGGGGGACAGGGCTGAACACTGAAGCTTTCCTT.

This clonotype has ten or more counts. The genes are TRBV3-1 and TRBJ2-1, with 10 bases identical to TRBD2. This CDR3 is built from 15 residues. With V trimmed by 0 bases and J by 7 bases, 3 bases remained unmatched. Germline-derived CDR1 and CDR2 are LGHDT and YNNKEL (reference sequence). CDR3 in DNA: TGTGCCAGCAGCCAAGAGGGACTAGCGAATAATGAGCAGTTCTTC. Residues: CASSQEGLANNEQFF.

In this sample, this clonotype turned up a few times. This chain uses TRBV29-1 with TRBJ2-6; no clear D. With 4 bases removed from V and 2 bases from J, the gap between germline ends came to 6 bases. CDR1 and CDR2 from the germline V gene are SQVTM and ANQGSEA. The length of the CDR3 is 13 residues. The CDR3 region has the DNA TGCAGCGTTGGTGGCGCTGGGGCCAACGTCCTGACTTTC. Amino acid sequence: CSVGGAGANVLTF.

V gene TRBV28 combines with J gene TRBJ2-2; no firm D call. The germline gives CDR1 MDHEN, CDR2 SYDVKM. The CDR3 totals 13 residues. Trimming stripped 8 bases from V and 1 base from J, with 8 bases between. The chain's CDR3 is CASAQRNTGELFF. The CDR3 DNA is TGTGCCAGCGCCCAGCGGAACACCGGGGAGCTGTTTTTT.

This clonotype was picked up many times. The chain carries TRBV5-1 and TRBJ2-1; TRBD2 matches 7 bases. The germline V gene encodes CDR1 SGHRS and CDR2 YFSETQ. J gave up 6 bases and V 3 bases, and 12 bases lay outside the gene matches. The CDR3 length is 16 residues. CDR3 in amino acids: CASSSAPGTTINEQFF. CDR3 in DNA: TGCGCCAGCAGCTCGGCTCCCGGGACTACGATCAATGAGCAGTTCTTC.

The chain uses TRBV20-1 and TRBJ2-7; 8 nucleotides agree with TRBD1. V was clipped by 3 bases and J by 3 bases; unmatched bases: 7. CDR1 is DFQATT and CDR2 is SNEGSKA in the germline V gene (reference sequence). The CDR3 has 14 residues. CDR3 nucleotides: TGCAGTGCTAGCTTGCAGGGGGCTGTCTACGAGCAGTACTTC. It yields the protein CSASLQGAVYEQYF.

V gene TRBV7-8 combines with J gene TRBJ2-3, with D uncertain. Looked up from germline, CDR1 is SGHVS and CDR2 is FQNEAQ. Trimming shortened V by 5 bases and J by 2 bases, and 11 bases separated the two germline ends. CDR3 length equals 14 residues. DNA of the CDR3: TGTGCCAGCAGCCGCCGGACGGTCACAGATACGCAGTATTTT. Its protein is CASSRRTVTDTQYF.

This clonotype was detected many times. This sequence joins TRBV10-3 and TRBJ1-1; tentatively, D is TRBD1 (5 bases). Trimming shortened V by 2 bases and J by 10 bases, and 8 bases separated the two germline ends. Looked up from germline, CDR1 is ENHRY and CDR2 is SYGVKD. The CDR3 sequence is 11 residues long. CDR3 sequence reads: CAISELGVAFF. As DNA, the CDR3 is TGTGCCATCAGTGAGCTGGGGGTAGCTTTCTTT.

The V gene is TRBV19, the J gene TRBJ2-1; 10 bases are a match to TRBD2. Trimming cost V 7 bases and J 7 bases; bases outside gene matches: 10. The CDR3 runs 15 residues. CDR1 and CDR2 (germline): LNHDA, SQIVND (reference sequence). The CDR3 reads CASTPLAGVGNEQFF. CDR3 sequence (DNA): TGTGCCAGTACCCCGCTAGCGGGAGTAGGTAATGAGCAGTTCTTC.

In its sample, this clonotype was seen many times. The V and J genes are TRBV5-1 and TRBJ2-7, with a tentative D call TRBD2 (6 bases). The CDR3 is 14 amino acids. Germline lookup yields CDR1 SGHRS and CDR2 YFSETQ. Trimming stripped 7 bases from V and 0 bases from J, with 14 bases between. This chain's CDR3 is CASCWTTASYEQYF. The CDR3 DNA is TGCGCCAGCTGCTGGACTACTGCCTCCTACGAGCAGTACTTC.

The V and J genes are TRBV20-1 and TRBJ2-6; possibly TRBD2 for D (6 bases). V gave up 3 bases and J gave up 0 bases, with 6 bases separating them. CDR1 is DFQATT, CDR2 SNEGSKA, per germline (reference sequence). The CDR3 length is 14 residues. CDR3 sequence (DNA): TGCAGTGCTAGCGGGGGCTCTGGGGCCAACGTCCTGACTTTC. Protein product: CSASGGSGANVLTF.

The chain is built from TRBV29-1 and TRBJ2-7; weak D call: TRBD1 (5 bases). The germline gives CDR1 SQVTM, CDR2 ANQGSEA. This CDR3 comprises 13 residues. Trimming took 6 bases from V and 0 from J, leaving 12 bases between them. In nucleotides, the CDR3 is TGCAGCGTGCTCGACAGAAGCTCCTACGAGCAGTACTTC. It translates to CSVLDRSSYEQYF.

This clonotype was seen repeatedly, ten times or more. The gene calls are TRBV12-3 or TRBV12-4 and TRBJ1-1, with a tentative D call TRBD1 (6 bases). This CDR3 spans 15 amino acids. Trimming shortened V by 1 base and J by 2 bases, and 11 bases separated the two germline ends. The CDR3 DNA reads as TGTGCCAGCAGTTTAGAAGGACAGTTTAACACTGAAGCTTTCTTT. This gives the protein CASSLEGQFNTEAFF.

This clonotype was observed many times. The chain joins TRBV10-2 to TRBJ2-7; D is possibly TRBD1 or TRBD2 (5 bases each). The CDR3 is made up of 17 amino acids. Between the trimmed V and J ends, which lost 0 bases and 3 bases, there was a span of 18 bases. From germline, CDR1 is WSHSY and CDR2 SAAADI. The CDR3 loop reads CASSESTSWDGHYEQYV. CDR3 DNA sequence: TGCGCCAGCAGTGAGTCGACTTCGTGGGACGGGCACTACGAGCAGTACGTC.

This clonotype was recorded only once. The chain carries TRBV7-6 and TRBJ2-1, with D possibly TRBD2 on 5 matching bases. Trimming stripped 1 base from V and 0 bases from J, with 16 bases between. Germline CDR1 and CDR2: SGHVS and FNYEAQ. The CDR3 has 18 residues. The CDR3, as DNA: TGTGCCAGCAGCTTAGACCTGACTACTTCTCGCTCCTACAATGAGCAGTTCTTC. This sequence encodes CASSLDLTTSRSYNEQFF.

This chain uses TRBV6-5 with TRBJ2-4, with D hard to call. The CDR3 runs to 15 residues. The germline V gene has CDR1 MNHEY and CDR2 SVGAGI. Trimming shortened V by 4 bases and J by 0 bases, and 10 bases separated the two germline ends. CDR3 bases: TGTGCCAGCAGTTCAAGAGACCTAGCCAAAAACATTCAGTACTTC. It encodes CASSSRDLAKNIQYF.

This sequence joins TRBV25-1 and TRBJ2-7; 8 bases map to TRBD1. The CDR3 has 12 residues. J gave up 3 bases and V 6 bases, and 1 base lay outside the gene matches. Germline V gene sequence: CDR1 MGHDK, CDR2 SYGVNS. The CDR3 is CASRGTGYEQYF. CDR3 nucleotides: TGTGCCAGCAGGGGGACAGGCTACGAGCAGTACTTC.

This clonotype came up many times. The chain carries TRBV4-1 and TRBJ2-1; 11 bases align to TRBD2. CDR1 is MGHRA and CDR2 is YSYEKL in the germline V gene. Trimming removed 1 base from V and 4 bases from J; junction bases left unmatched: 3. The CDR3 runs 16 residues. The CDR3 sequence is CASSQGGLAEYNEQFF. The CDR3 DNA sequence: TGCGCCAGCAGCCAAGGGGGACTAGCGGAGTACAATGAGCAGTTCTTC.